The entry below describes one T cell receptor beta chain. At one end, the junction sequence differs from germline, possibly due to a read error. Sequencing used immunoSEQ multiplex PCR; TCRdb keeps in-frame clones, though not all of them. The sample includes more than 2 million clones, approximately 96% seen only once; the top ten take around 0.13%. The sample comes from a study of shared clonotypes between healthy human individuals. The length of the CDR3 is 14 residues. Germline CDR1 reads MNHEY; CDR2 reads SMNVEV (reference sequence). This clonotype was sampled from a man younger than 30 in good health. Sequencing was done on a sample of naive CD4+ T cells sorted from blood. Documented subset: CD45RA+ positively selected. V gene TRBV27 combines with J gene TRBJ1-6, with D hard to call. Written as DNA, the CDR3 is TGTGCCAGCAGTGTATCGGCGGGGTCTTCACCCCTCCACTTT. Translated: CASSVSAGSSPLHF.